Below, one T cell receptor (beta chain) is given with its context. Antigen specificity is unknown. This specimen belongs to a study of glioma-infiltrating T cells. Overall study results and limits: Gliomas, especially low-grade, showed above-expected tissue-blood divergence; non-neoplastic patients showed below. Tissue and blood shared very few CDR3 sequences.

Amplification of TCR alpha and beta CDR3 regions from RNA used iRepertoire nested multiplex PCR. Input was about 85-450 ng of tissue mRNA or PBMC total RNA. Each CDR3 protein is one row after TCRdb ran MiXCR on the multiplex PCR reads. The sample has about 140,000 distinct CDR3 sequences, roughly 43% seen once. The germline V gene encodes CDR1 LGHDT and CDR2 YNNKEL (reference sequence). The CDR3 extends over 15 amino acids. V lost 2 bases and J 5 bases, leaving 13 bases between the germline ends. Sequencing was carried out using glioma tissue, nonneoplastic brain tissue, or PBMCs (not recorded which). The sequence came from a human donor with low-grade glioma or glioblastoma, undergoing nonglioma brain surgery, or in good health (not recorded which). This chain connects TRBV3-1 to TRBJ2-1; no definite D call. The CDR3 nucleotides are TGTGCCAGCAGCCAACAACAGCCCAACGACAATGAGCAGTTCTTC. This gives the protein CASSQQQPNDNEQFF.